This is a list of T cell receptor beta chains from one sample in a study of T cells in Graves' hyperthyroidism and ophthalmopathy. TCRdb reprocessed the multiplex PCR reads with MiXCR, giving one entry per CDR3 protein. This sample has about 690,000 distinct CDR3 sequences; around 16% occur once, and the top ten carry about 14%. Input material: blood. These receptors all stem from a man aged 50-59 years with Graves' hyperthyroidism. CDR3s include the opening cysteine and the closing phenylalanine or tryptophan. Fields, in order: D gene, clone size, V gene, J gene, CDR3 DNA, CDR3 protein. A D gene is named only where the DNA matches it firmly. Some rows have no size entry. The others give once, few or many, or a class for an expanded clone.

TRBD2	many	TRBV24-1	TRBJ2-1	TGTGCCACCGCGGACAGGAGTTGGGTGACTAGCGGGAATAATGAGCAGTTCTTC	CATADRSWVTSGNNEQFF
.	few	TRBV18	TRBJ1-1	TGTGCCAGCTCACCAGTTTTTTCCGGGAACACTGAAGCTTTCTTT	CASSPVFSGNTEAFF
.	.	TRBV10-1	TRBJ2-7	TGCGCCAGCAGTGATGGTGGGGGTCTAGAATCCGACGAGCAGTACTTC	CASSDGGGLESDEQYF
.	many	TRBV11-2	TRBJ2-3	TGTGCCAGCAGAGGAAAAGGACTACCGGCTCTCGACACAGATACGCAGTATTTT	CASRGKGLPALDTDTQYF
.	.	TRBV5-6	TRBJ2-3	TGTGCCAGCAGCCCGAGACTGATTCCTGATACGCAGTATTTT	CASSPRLIPDTQYF
TRBD1	few	TRBV20-1	TRBJ2-7	TGCAGTGCGACAGGGGGCAGGTACGAGCAGTACTTC	CSATGGRYEQYF
.	many	TRBV12-3/TRBV12-4	TRBJ2-1	TGTGCCAGCAGTTTAGTTAACCACAATGAGCAGTTCTTC	CASSLVNHNEQFF
.	many	TRBV7-9	TRBJ1-1	TGTGCCAGCAGCCCCACGGGCACTGAAGCTTTCTTT	CASSPTGTEAFF
.	many	TRBV12-3/TRBV12-4	TRBJ1-1	TGTGCCAGCAGTCGACGTCGGGCGGGGAACACTGAAGCTTTCTTT	CASSRRRAGNTEAFF
TRBD1	few	TRBV20-1	TRBJ1-1	TGCAGTGCTTCACCTCAGGGGGCGCGGAGCACTGAAGCTTTCTTT	CSASPQGARSTEAFF
TRBD2	many	TRBV14	TRBJ2-7	TGTGCCAGCAGCCAAGCGGGAGGCTCCTACGAGCAGTACTTC	CASSQAGGSYEQYF
.	.	TRBV6-5	TRBJ1-2	TGTGCCAGCAGTTACTCGAGGAGTAACACCCTCTACACCTTC	CASSYSRSNTLYTF
.	.	TRBV30	TRBJ2-1	TGTGCCTGGGGTGTAGATTCGTATTACAATGAGCAGTTCTTC	CAWGVDSYYNEQFF
.	many	TRBV6-1	TRBJ2-7	TGTGCCAGCAGTGAAGAAGGGCTATACTCCTACGAGCAGTACTTC	CASSEEGLYSYEQYF
.	few	TRBV30	TRBJ2-7	TGTGCCTGGAGTGTATCGGCCCGCTTCCAGCAGTACTTC	CAWSVSARFQQYF
TRBD2	many	TRBV28	TRBJ2-2	TGTGCCGGGGGGGAAAGGATCACCGGGGAGCTGTTTTTT	CAGGERITGELFF
TRBD1	many	TRBV28	TRBJ1-2	TGTGCCAGCAGTCGACCCTCGGGACAGGGGCGAGGCTACACCTTC	CASSRPSGQGRGYTF
.	.	TRBV20-1	TRBJ1-5	TGCAGTGCCACTCGGGGGTCCAGGGGAGGCCAGCCCCAGCATTTT	CSATRGSRGGQPQHF
.	many	TRBV2	TRBJ2-7	TGTGCCAGCAGTGGAGGGTTTTCGGGACGCTCCTACGAGCAGTACTTC	CASSGGFSGRSYEQYF
TRBD2	few	TRBV28	TRBJ2-7	TGTGCCAGCAGGGGGGGGACTAGGTACGAGCAGTACTTC	CASRGGTRYEQYF
.	many	TRBV11-3	TRBJ1-1	TGTGCCAGCAGCCACTCAGGGTCCACTGAAGCTTTCTTT	CASSHSGSTEAFF
.	many	TRBV27	TRBJ2-7	TGTGCCAGCAGTTTATCAGGGGGAACACCCTCTATCGAGCAGTACTTC	CASSLSGGTPSIEQYF
.	many	TRBV5-1	TRBJ2-1	TGCGCCAGCAGCTTGACCGCAAGCTCCTACAATGAGCAGTTCTTC	CASSLTASSYNEQFF
.	few	TRBV24-1	TRBJ2-1	TGTGCCACCAGTTCCGGACAGCACAATGAGCAGTTCTTC	CATSSGQHNEQFF
.	many	TRBV20-1	TRBJ2-1	TGCAGTGCTAGACGGACAGCGCGGGCTCCCAATGAGCAGTTCTTC	CSARRTARAPNEQFF
.	.	TRBV2	TRBJ2-5	TGTGCCAGCGAGAATGCAGAGACCCAGTACTTC	CASENAETQYF
.	many	TRBV28	TRBJ1-5	TGTGCCAGCAGCGAAAATAATCAGCCCCAGCATTTT	CASSENNQPQHF
.	few	TRBV28	TRBJ2-2	TGTGCCAGTTTCCCAGGGTCTCGATACACCGGGGAGCTGTTTTTT	CASFPGSRYTGELFF
.	many	TRBV24-1	TRBJ2-2	TGTGCCACCAGTGACCCAACGCTCGGGTTGACGAACACCGGGGAGCTGTTTTTT	CATSDPTLGLTNTGELFF
TRBD1	.	TRBV6-1	TRBJ1-5	TGTGCCAGCAGATGGGACAGTAATCAGCCCCAGCATTTT	CASRWDSNQPQHF
.	many	TRBV6-1	TRBJ1-2	TGTGCCAGCAGTGAGCCCTGGGACATGAGTTCGGGAGGCTACACCTTC	CASSEPWDMSSGGYTF
TRBD2	few	TRBV9	TRBJ2-7	TGTGCCAGCAGCCCTTGGACTAGCGGGACCGAGCAGTACTTC	CASSPWTSGTEQYF
.	many	TRBV28	TRBJ1-5	TGTGCCAGCAAGGCGCCAGGCCCTCAGCCCCAGCATTTT	CASKAPGPQPQHF
TRBD2	many	TRBV10-3	TRBJ2-7	TGTGCCATCAGGGGGACTAGCGGGAGACCCTACGAGCAGTACTTC	CAIRGTSGRPYEQYF
.	.	TRBV3-1	TRBJ1-6	TGTGCCAGCAGCCAAGGAACCTATTCACCCCTCCACTTT	CASSQGTYSPLHF
.	.	TRBV7-9	TRBJ2-5	TGTGCCAGCAGCTTACTGGACACTGGATTCAAAGAGACCCAGTACTTC	CASSLLDTGFKETQYF
.	.	TRBV20-1	TRBJ2-1	TGCAGTGCGGGGACGTTCGGTAATGAGCAGTTCTTC	CSAGTFGNEQFF
TRBD2	.	TRBV5-1	TRBJ2-5	TGCGCCAGCAGCTTGGGCGTGGGACTAGCGGGAGGAGTTGGTGAGACCCAGTACTTC	CASSLGVGLAGGVGETQYF
.	many	TRBV11-2	TRBJ1-1	TGTGCCAGCAGCTTAGTCTACAGGAACACTGAAGCTTTCTTT	CASSLVYRNTEAFF
TRBD1	.	TRBV28	TRBJ1-2	TGTGCCAGCAGTTTAGTTGGGACAGGGGGCGATGGCTACACCTTC	CASSLVGTGGDGYTF
.	many	TRBV9	TRBJ1-3	TGTGCCAGCAGCGAGGGACGCGGCGGAAACACCATATATTTT	CASSEGRGGNTIYF
TRBD2	few	TRBV4-3	TRBJ2-7	TGCGCCAGCAGCCAAGAGCCCGCGGGGGTATCCTACGAGCAGTACTTC	CASSQEPAGVSYEQYF
TRBD2	many	TRBV7-9	TRBJ2-7	TGTGCCAGCAGCTTTAGCGGGAGTGTCTACGAGCAGTACTTC	CASSFSGSVYEQYF
.	few	TRBV6-5	TRBJ1-3	TGTGCCAGCAGTTACTCAATACACGCAGGGGCCTCTGGAAACACCATATATTTT	CASSYSIHAGASGNTIYF
.	few	TRBV10-3	TRBJ1-4	TGTGCCATCAGCCCCGGCGGCGGTAATGAAAAACTGTTTTTT	CAISPGGGNEKLFF
TRBD1	.	TRBV6-1	TRBJ2-5	TGTGCCAGCAAGGGGCTGGACAGGGACAAAGAGACCCAGTACTTC	CASKGLDRDKETQYF
TRBD2	.	TRBV10-3	TRBJ2-5	TGTGCCACCCGACTAGCGATTATTGGGGAGACCCAGTACTTC	CATRLAIIGETQYF
.	many	TRBV12-3/TRBV12-4	TRBJ1-5	TGTGCCAGCAGCCAGGGACTGTTCAATCAGCCCCAGCATTTT	CASSQGLFNQPQHF